Each of the 23 T cell receptor beta chains below was sequenced from the same sample in a study of early T cells in non-severe SARS-CoV-2 infection. TCRdb itself ran the 5' RACE reads through MiXCR, one entry per CDR3 protein. The sample holds roughly 93,000 distinct CDR3 sequences, about 14% seen once. Specimen: whole blood. The receptors derive from an adult who was a healthcare worker with PCR-confirmed SARS-CoV-2 infection or an uninfected control (not recorded which).

This chain connects TRBV7-3 to TRBJ2-5, with 10 positions matching TRBD1. The CDR3 runs 14 residues. The junction had 3 bases not matched to a gene; V was cut back by 5 bases and J by 3 bases. Germline V gene data show CDR1 as SGHTA and CDR2 as FQGTGA. CDR3 sequence: CASSRQGAKETQYF. The CDR3 nucleotides are TGTGCCAGCAGCAGACAGGGGGCTAAAGAGACCCAGTACTTC.

This clonotype has just a few counts. V and J are TRBV3-1 and TRBJ2-4; tentatively, D is TRBD1 (6 bases). Germline CDR1 and CDR2: LGHDT and YNNKEL (reference sequence). The V gene lost 0 bases and the J gene lost 3 bases, with 12 bases spanning the gap. The CDR3 length is 16 residues. The DNA for the CDR3 is TGTGCCAGCAGCCAAGATCTACAGGGCGGCAAAAACATTCAGTACTTC. Translated, it gives CASSQDLQGGKNIQYF.

This clonotype was detected only a few times. CDR3 amino acids: CASSFWGVDPEAFF. The CDR3, as DNA: TGTGCCAGCAGTTTCTGGGGGGTAGATCCTGAAGCTTTCTTT. The rearrangement joins TRBV27 to TRBJ1-1, with D maybe TRBD1 (5 bases). This CDR3 region has 14 residues. V lost 3 bases and J 6 bases, leaving 14 bases between the germline ends. Per the germline V gene, CDR1 is MNHEY and CDR2 is SMNVEV (reference sequence).

This clonotype has just a few counts. The chain is built from TRBV5-1 and TRBJ2-5; D may be TRBD1 or TRBD2 (5 bases each). Trimming removed 1 base from V and 4 bases from J, with 11 bases in between. Germline CDR1 SGHRS, CDR2 YFSETQ. This CDR3 contains 14 residues. The CDR3 protein is CASSLNAGAETQYF. The CDR3 nucleotides read TGCGCCAGCAGCTTGAACGCCGGGGCAGAGACCCAGTACTTC.

A few counts support this clonotype. The DNA for the CDR3 is TGTGCCAGCAGCCCAGGGCTGGATACCACAGATACGCAGTATTTT. Translation gives CASSPGLDTTDTQYF. This sequence joins TRBV7-9 and TRBJ2-3; a weak D match, TRBD1 (5 bases). V lost 5 bases to trimming and J lost 2 bases, with 14 bases between them. CDR1 is SEHNR and CDR2 is FQNEAQ in the germline V gene (reference sequence). The CDR3 is made up of 15 amino acids.

In its sample, this clonotype was seen many times. The chain is built from TRBV7-9 and TRBJ2-7; 9 bases are a match to TRBD1. With 4 bases clipped from V and 4 bases from J, the junction kept 11 bases outside the gene matches. Germline V gene data show CDR1 as SEHNR and CDR2 as FQNEAQ (reference sequence). This CDR3 region has 16 residues. The CDR3 coding sequence is TGTGCCAGCAGCTCCCGGGCCGGGACAGGGCAATACGAGCAGTACGTC. It codes for CASSSRAGTGQYEQYV.

The chain employs TRBV6-1 and TRBJ2-2; either TRBD1 or TRBD2 may fit D (5 bases each). With 7 bases removed from V and 4 bases from J, the gap between germline ends came to 16 bases. The CDR3 totals 15 residues. The V gene's germline CDR1 is MNHNS and CDR2 SASEGT. As DNA, the CDR3 is TGTGCCAGCATCGAATCCGGGACGGCCACCGGGGAGCTGTTTTTT. Protein: CASIESGTATGELFF.

The V call is TRBV20-1, the J call TRBJ2-2; D ambiguous. Trimming pared 0 bases from V and 4 bases from J, leaving 12 bases between. This CDR3 has 15 amino acids. Germline V gives CDR1 DFQATT, CDR2 SNEGSKA (reference sequence). The CDR3 spells CSARDWRQSTGELFF. The CDR3 DNA is TGCAGTGCTAGAGATTGGAGACAAAGCACCGGGGAGCTGTTTTTT.

This clonotype came up a few times. The rearrangement uses TRBV7-9 and TRBJ1-3, with no clear D. From germline, CDR1 is SEHNR and CDR2 FQNEAQ (reference sequence). V was trimmed by 8 bases and J by 1 base, leaving 6 bases between them. This CDR3 region has 12 residues. The CDR3 coding sequence is TGTGCCAGCGGCGGATCTGGAAACACCATATATTTT. Protein sequence: CASGGSGNTIYF. Full variable domain (rest looked up from reference TRBV7-9 and TRBJ1-3): DTGVSQNPRHKITKRGQNVTFRCDPISEHNRLYWYRQTLGQGPEFLTYFQNEAQLEKSRLLSDRFSAERPKGSFSTLEIQRTEQGDSAMYLCASGGSGNTIYFGEGSWLTVV.

This clonotype has only a few counts. The J gene is TRBJ2-6, the V gene TRBV5-1; the D is unclear. Trimming removed 0 bases at V and 0 bases at J, with 10 bases between. CDR1 and CDR2 (germline): SGHRS, YFSETQ. CDR3 length equals 17 residues. The CDR3 DNA sequence: TGCGCCAGCAGCTTGGAGGCCAGGTTCTCTGGGGCCAACGTCCTGACTTTC. It is translated as CASSLEARFSGANVLTF.

There are a few counts of this clonotype. The V call is TRBV10-1, the J call TRBJ2-3, with D perhaps matching TRBD1 or TRBD2 (5 bases each). The germline V gene has CDR1 WNHNN and CDR2 SYGVQD (reference sequence). This CDR3 has 18 residues. Deletions cut 6 bases from V and 1 base from J, with 23 bases between. As DNA, the CDR3 is TGCGCCAGCAGAAATGTAAGGGACCGGCACGAGGGCACAGATACGCAGTATTTT. This translates into CASRNVRDRHEGTDTQYF.

V is TRBV6-1 and J is TRBJ2-2; 7 nucleotides match TRBD1. The CDR3 is made up of 15 amino acids. The germline V gene encodes CDR1 MNHNS and CDR2 SASEGT. V lost 5 bases to trimming and J lost 6 bases; unmatched junction nucleotides: 9. The CDR3 DNA sequence: TGTGCCAGCAGTTCAAACAGGGGTCGGTCCGGGGAGCTGTTTTTT. Translated, it gives CASSSNRGRSGELFF.

This clonotype was seen a handful of times. The rearrangement links TRBV29-1 to TRBJ1-1, with no clear D. The CDR3 covers 12 residues. Trimming cost V 6 bases and J 0 bases, with 8 bases left between them. The germline V gene has CDR1 SQVTM and CDR2 ANQGSEA. The CDR3 DNA reads TGCAGCGTATCTGACCTGAACACTGAAGCTTTCTTT. This sequence encodes CSVSDLNTEAFF.

This clonotype was counted a few times. The chain is built from TRBV27 and TRBJ1-6; D gene unclear. The CDR3 runs to 17 residues. Germline V gives CDR1 MNHEY, CDR2 SMNVEV (reference sequence). Trimming removed 3 bases at V and 0 bases at J, with 12 bases between. The chain's CDR3 is CASSFRRRDSYNSPLHF. DNA of the CDR3: TGTGCCAGCAGTTTCCGCCGGCGGGACTCCTATAATTCACCCCTCCACTTT.

This clonotype turned up a few times. This chain joins TRBV12-3 or TRBV12-4 and TRBJ1-2, with a possible D match to TRBD1 (6 bases). V was clipped by 6 bases and J by 7 bases, with 15 bases between them. The length of the CDR3 is 13 residues. CDR3 sequence (DNA): TGTGCCAGCAGGGTTACGGGGGCGGCTGGCTACACCTTC. This translates into CASRVTGAAGYTF.

The chain links TRBV6-4 to TRBJ2-1; a weak D match, TRBD1 (6 bases). Per germline, CDR1 MRHNA and CDR2 SNTAGT. Trimming shortened V by 10 bases and J by 1 base, and 17 bases separated the two germline ends. The CDR3 is made up of 15 amino acids. CDR3 in amino acids: CANPPSGASYNEQFF. DNA for the CDR3: TGTGCCAACCCCCCCTCAGGGGCGTCCTACAATGAGCAGTTCTTC.

In its sample, this clonotype was seen a few times. The chain uses TRBV29-1 and TRBJ2-3; 9 bases are shared with TRBD1. This CDR3 has 12 amino acids. The junction had 4 bases not matched to a gene; V was cut back by 7 bases and J by 5 bases. Germline CDR1 reads SQVTM; CDR2 reads ANQGSEA. The CDR3 DNA reads as TGCAGCGCGGGACAGGGAGGAGATACGCAGTATTTT. Its translation: CSAGQGGDTQYF.

The chain combines TRBV4-3 with TRBJ2-1, with D unresolved. The V gene's germline CDR1 is LGHNA and CDR2 YSLEER. Deletions cut 1 base from V and 4 bases from J, with 11 bases between. This CDR3 spans 15 amino acids. CDR3 coding DNA: TGCGCCAGCAGCCAAGTTTTCGGAGCTTACAATGAGCAGTTCTTC. The encoded protein is CASSQVFGAYNEQFF.

This clonotype was found a few times. V gene TRBV11-1 combines with J gene TRBJ2-1; 9 bases agree with TRBD1. The CDR3 extends over 16 amino acids. The ends lost 5 bases at V and 5 bases at J; junction bases unmatched: 10. Germline CDR1 and CDR2: SGHAT and FQDESV (reference sequence). The chain's CDR3 is CASSRAGTGYNNEQFF. The CDR3 DNA is TGTGCCAGCAGCAGAGCCGGGACAGGGTATAACAATGAGCAGTTCTTC.

This clonotype has only a few counts. The chain recombines TRBV7-2 with TRBJ2-5; possible D gene TRBD2, 5 bases. Germline V gene lookup returns CDR1 SGHTA and CDR2 FQGNSA. The V gene lost 1 base and the J gene lost 2 bases, with 11 bases spanning the gap. The CDR3 loop spans 15 amino acids. DNA of the CDR3: TGTGCCAGCAGCTTAGGACCGGGGAAACAAGAGACCCAGTACTTC. As protein: CASSLGPGKQETQYF.

V usage is TRBV6-6 and J usage is TRBJ1-6; 7 bases align to TRBD1. The CDR3 extends over 16 amino acids. J was trimmed by 5 bases and V by 6 bases; bases with no gene match: 10. Germline V CDR1 and CDR2: MNHNY, SVGAGI (reference sequence). CDR3 sequence (DNA): TGTGCCAGCAGGCAATTAACAGGGGCAGATAATTCACCCCTCCACTTT. Its protein is CASRQLTGADNSPLHF.

This sequence joins TRBV5-1 and TRBJ1-5; 9 positions agree with TRBD1. The CDR3 spans 15 residues. CDR1 and CDR2 from the germline V gene are SGHRS and YFSETQ. The J segment lost 5 bases and the V segment lost 0 bases, leaving 3 bases of the junction unmatched. The CDR3 coding sequence is TGCGCCAGCAGCTTGGGGGGACAGGGTCATCAGCCCCAGCATTTT. It translates to CASSLGGQGHQPQHF.

This chain joins TRBV5-1 and TRBJ2-7; weak D call: TRBD2 (5 bases). Trimming removed 6 bases at V and 6 bases at J, with 19 bases between. The CDR3 spans 14 residues. The germline CDR1 and CDR2 sequences are SGHRS and YFSETQ. The CDR3 region has the DNA TGCGCCAGCACGTTGCAAAGGAGGAATAGCGAGCAGTACGTC. Translated: CASTLQRRNSEQYV.